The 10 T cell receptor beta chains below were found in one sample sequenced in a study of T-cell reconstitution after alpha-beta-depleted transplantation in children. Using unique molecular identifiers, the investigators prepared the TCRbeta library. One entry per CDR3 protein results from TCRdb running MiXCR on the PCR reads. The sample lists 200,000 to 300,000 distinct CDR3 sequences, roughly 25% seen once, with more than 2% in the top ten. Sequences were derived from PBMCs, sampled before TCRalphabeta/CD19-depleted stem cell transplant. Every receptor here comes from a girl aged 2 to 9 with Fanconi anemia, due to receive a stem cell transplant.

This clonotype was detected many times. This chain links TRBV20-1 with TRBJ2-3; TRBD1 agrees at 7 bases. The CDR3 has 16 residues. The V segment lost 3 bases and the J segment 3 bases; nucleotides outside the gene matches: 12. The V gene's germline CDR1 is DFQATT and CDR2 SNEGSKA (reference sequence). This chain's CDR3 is CSASLYRDSETDTQYF. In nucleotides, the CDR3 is TGCAGTGCTAGTTTATACCGGGACAGTGAGACAGATACGCAGTATTTT.

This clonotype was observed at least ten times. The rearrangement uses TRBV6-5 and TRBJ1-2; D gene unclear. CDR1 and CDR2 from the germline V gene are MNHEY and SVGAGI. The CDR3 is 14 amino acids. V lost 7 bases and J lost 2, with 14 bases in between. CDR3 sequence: CASISLGRNYGYTF. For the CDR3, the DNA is TGTGCCAGCATTTCACTCGGACGGAACTATGGCTACACCTTC.

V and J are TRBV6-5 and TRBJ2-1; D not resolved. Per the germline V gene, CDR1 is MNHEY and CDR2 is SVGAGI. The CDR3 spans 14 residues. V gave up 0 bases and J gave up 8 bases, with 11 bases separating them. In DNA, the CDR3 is TGTGCCAGCAGTTACTCGTTAATTAGGGATGAGCAGTTCTTC. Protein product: CASSYSLIRDEQFF.

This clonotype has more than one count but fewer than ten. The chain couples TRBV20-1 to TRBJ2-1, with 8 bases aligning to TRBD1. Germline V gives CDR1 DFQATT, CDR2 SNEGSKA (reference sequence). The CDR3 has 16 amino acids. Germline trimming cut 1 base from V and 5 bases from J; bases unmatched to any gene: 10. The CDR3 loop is CSARARPGQVDNEQFF. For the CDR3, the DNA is TGCAGTGCTAGAGCGCGGCCGGGACAGGTTGACAATGAGCAGTTCTTC.

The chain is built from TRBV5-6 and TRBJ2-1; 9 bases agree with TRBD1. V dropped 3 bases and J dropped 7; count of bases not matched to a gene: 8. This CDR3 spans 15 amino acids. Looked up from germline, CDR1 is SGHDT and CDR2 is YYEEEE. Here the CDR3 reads CASSYRRTGVNEQFF. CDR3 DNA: TGTGCCAGCAGCTATCGGAGGACAGGGGTAAATGAGCAGTTCTTC.

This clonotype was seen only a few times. In nucleotides, the CDR3 is TGCAGCGTTTCCCAGACTAGCGGGGGGCCTGACTACAATGAGCAGTTCTTC. It codes for CSVSQTSGGPDYNEQFF. The rearrangement joins TRBV29-1 to TRBJ2-1; 13 bases line up with TRBD2. The CDR3 has 17 residues. Trimming at V came to 5 bases and at J to 3 bases, leaving 10 bases not matched to a gene. Germline V gene data show CDR1 as SQVTM and CDR2 as ANQGSEA.

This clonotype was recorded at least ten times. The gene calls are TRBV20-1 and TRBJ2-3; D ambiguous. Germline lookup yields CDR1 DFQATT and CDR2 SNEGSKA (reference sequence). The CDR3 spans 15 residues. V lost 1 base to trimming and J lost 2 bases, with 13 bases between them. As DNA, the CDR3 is TGCAGTGCTAGAGGCGCCAGGCGTAACACAGATACGCAGTATTTT. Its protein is CSARGARRNTDTQYF.

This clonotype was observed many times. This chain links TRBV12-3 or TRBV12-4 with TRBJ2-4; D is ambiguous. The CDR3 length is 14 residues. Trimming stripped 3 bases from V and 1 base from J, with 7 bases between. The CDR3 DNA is TGTGCCAGCAGTTTTTGGGGTGCCAAAAACATTCAGTACTTC. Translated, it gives CASSFWGAKNIQYF.

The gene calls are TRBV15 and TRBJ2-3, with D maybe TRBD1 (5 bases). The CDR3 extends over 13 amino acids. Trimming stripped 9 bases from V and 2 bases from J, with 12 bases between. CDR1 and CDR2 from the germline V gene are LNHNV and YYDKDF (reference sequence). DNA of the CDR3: TGTGCCACACGAAGGGGCGCCACAGATACGCAGTATTTT. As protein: CATRRGATDTQYF.

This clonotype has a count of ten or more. The CDR3 coding sequence is TGCGCCAGCAGCTTCACAGTAGCGGAAAGCTACAATGAGCAGTTCTTC. Translated: CASSFTVAESYNEQFF. The chain is built from TRBV5-1 and TRBJ2-1, with D possibly being TRBD2 (6 bases). Trimming left V 2 bases short and J 3 bases short, with 15 bases between. Per the germline V gene, CDR1 is SGHRS and CDR2 is YFSETQ. This CDR3 comprises 16 residues.